This TCR beta chain was profiled in a study of blood T cell repertoires in COVID-19. For the study at large: The United States, Italy and Spain provided the acute and convalescent COVID-19 samples. Sample material is recorded as cDNA or gDNA derived from T cells, B-cell-depleted T cells, or PBMCs.

This CDR3 spans 14 amino acids. Under the authors' procedure: Cell counts per sample came from amplifying reference gene primers. Generated by immunoSEQ multiplex PCR, the TCRdb table keeps only in-frame clones and is missing some. That table supplies the V and J calls and clone size; D and trimming were determined from the DNA. The table has fewer than 90,000 clones, 70% to 90% seen once. The sample was peripheral blood. The V and J genes are TRBV21-1 and TRBJ2-7; the table's D call, TRBD1, was not checked against the DNA. TRBV21-1 is recorded as a pseudogene. The clonotype comes from a man aged 65 to 85 with acute or convalescent COVID-19. In DNA, the CDR3 is TGTGCCAGCAGCAAAGGGGCAGGTTCCTACGAGCAGTACTTC. It is translated as CASSKGAGSYEQYF.